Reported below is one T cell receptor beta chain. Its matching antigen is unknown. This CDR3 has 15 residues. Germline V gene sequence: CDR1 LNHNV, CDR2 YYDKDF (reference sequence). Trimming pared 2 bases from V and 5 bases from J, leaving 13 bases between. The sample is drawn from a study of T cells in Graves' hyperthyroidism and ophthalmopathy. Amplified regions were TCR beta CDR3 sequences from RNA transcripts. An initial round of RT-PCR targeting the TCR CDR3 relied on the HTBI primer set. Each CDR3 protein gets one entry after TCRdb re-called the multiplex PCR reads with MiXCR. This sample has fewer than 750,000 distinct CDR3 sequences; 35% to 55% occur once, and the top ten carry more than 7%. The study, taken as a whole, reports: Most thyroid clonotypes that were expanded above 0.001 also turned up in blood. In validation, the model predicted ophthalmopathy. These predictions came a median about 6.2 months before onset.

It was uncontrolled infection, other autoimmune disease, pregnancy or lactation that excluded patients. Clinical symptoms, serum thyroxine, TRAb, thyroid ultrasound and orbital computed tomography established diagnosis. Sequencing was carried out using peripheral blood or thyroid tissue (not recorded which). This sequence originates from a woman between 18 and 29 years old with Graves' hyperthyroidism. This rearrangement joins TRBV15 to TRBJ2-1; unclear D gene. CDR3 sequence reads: CATSRLRLSNNEQFF. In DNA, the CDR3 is TGTGCCACCAGCAGACTCCGGTTATCAAACAATGAGCAGTTCTTC.